The present T cell receptor beta chain was sequenced within a study of blood T cell repertoires in COVID-19. About the study: Samples came from the United States, Italy and Spain, spanning acute and convalescent COVID-19. Nucleic acid was either cDNA or gDNA, and it came from T cells, B-cell-depleted T cells, or PBMCs.

Germline CDR1 is SGHNT and CDR2 is YYREEE (reference sequence). The ends were cut back, 0 bases at V and 7 bases at J, with 14 bases in the middle. CDR3 length: 15 residues. The protocol was immunoSEQ multiplex PCR, while the TCRdb copy is restricted to in-frame clones and leaves out a portion. Among 83,000 or so clones listed, around 80% were seen once. This clonotype was obtained from a human donor in a cohort sampled during active COVID-19. The V gene is TRBV5-4, the J gene TRBJ2-1; no clear D gene. Sequencing used peripheral blood. Here the CDR3 DNA reads TGTGCCAGCAGCTTGGCTCCGACCTCGAGGAATGAGCAGTTCTTC. Translated, it gives CASSLAPTSRNEQFF.